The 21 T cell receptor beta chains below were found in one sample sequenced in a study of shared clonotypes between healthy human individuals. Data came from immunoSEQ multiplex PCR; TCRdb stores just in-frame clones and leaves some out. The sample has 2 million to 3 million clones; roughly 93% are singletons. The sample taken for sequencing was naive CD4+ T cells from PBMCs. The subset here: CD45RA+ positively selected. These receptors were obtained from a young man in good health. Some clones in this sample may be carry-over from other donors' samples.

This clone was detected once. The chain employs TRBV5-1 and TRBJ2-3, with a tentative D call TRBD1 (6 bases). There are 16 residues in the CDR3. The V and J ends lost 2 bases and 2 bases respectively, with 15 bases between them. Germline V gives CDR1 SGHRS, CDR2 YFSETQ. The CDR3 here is CASSLGTYDFTDTQYF. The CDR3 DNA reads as TGCGCCAGCAGCTTAGGGACATATGACTTCACAGATACGCAGTATTTT.

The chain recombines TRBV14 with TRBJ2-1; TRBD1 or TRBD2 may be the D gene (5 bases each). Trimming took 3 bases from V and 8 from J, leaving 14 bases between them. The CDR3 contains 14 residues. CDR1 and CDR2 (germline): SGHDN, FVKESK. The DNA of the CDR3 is TGTGCCAGCAGCCACAGAACCGTGGGGGATGAGCAGTTCTTC. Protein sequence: CASSHRTVGDEQFF.

The CDR3 DNA reads TGTGCCAGCAGCTTAGGTTTCGAAGCTTTCTTT. As protein: CASSLGFEAFF. V usage is TRBV7-8 and J usage is TRBJ1-1, with no clear D. V was trimmed by 1 base and J by 8 bases, leaving 5 bases between them. This CDR3 is built from 11 residues. Germline CDR1 and CDR2: SGHVS and FQNEAQ.

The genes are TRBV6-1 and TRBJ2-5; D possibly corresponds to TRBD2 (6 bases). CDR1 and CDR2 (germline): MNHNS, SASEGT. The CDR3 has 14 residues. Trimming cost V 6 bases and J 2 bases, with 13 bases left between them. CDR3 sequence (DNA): TGTGCCAGCAGGGGCGGGACGGAACAAGAGACCCAGTACTTC. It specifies CASRGGTEQETQYF.

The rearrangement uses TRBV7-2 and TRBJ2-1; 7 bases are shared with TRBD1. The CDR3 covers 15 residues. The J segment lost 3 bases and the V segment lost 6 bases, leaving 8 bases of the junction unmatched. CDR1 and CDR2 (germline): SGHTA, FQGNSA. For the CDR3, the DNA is TGTGCCAGCAGTTCCGGGACAGCAATCTACAATGAGCAGTTCTTC. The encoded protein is CASSSGTAIYNEQFF.

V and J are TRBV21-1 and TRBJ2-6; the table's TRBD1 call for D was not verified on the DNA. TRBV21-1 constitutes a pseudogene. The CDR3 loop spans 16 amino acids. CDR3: CAILPEWTSGANVLTF. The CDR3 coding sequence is TGTGCCATTCTCCCGGAATGGACATCTGGGGCCAACGTCCTGACTTTC.

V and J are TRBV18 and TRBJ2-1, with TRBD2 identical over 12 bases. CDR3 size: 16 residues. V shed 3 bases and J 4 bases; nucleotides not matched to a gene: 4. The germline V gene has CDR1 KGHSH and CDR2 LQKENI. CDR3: CASSPTLAGGYNEQFF. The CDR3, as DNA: TGTGCCAGCTCACCCACGCTAGCGGGAGGGTACAATGAGCAGTTCTTC.

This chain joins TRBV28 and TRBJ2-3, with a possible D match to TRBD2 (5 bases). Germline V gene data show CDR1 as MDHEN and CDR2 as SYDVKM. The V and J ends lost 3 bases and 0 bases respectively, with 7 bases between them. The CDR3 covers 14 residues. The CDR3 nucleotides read TGTGCCAGCAGTTTTGAGGGTAGCACAGATACGCAGTATTTT. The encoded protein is CASSFEGSTDTQYF. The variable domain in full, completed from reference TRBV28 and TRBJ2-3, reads DVKVTQSSRYLVKRTGEKVFLECVQDMDHENMFWYRQDPGLGLRLIYFSYDVKMKEKGDIPEGYSVSREKKERFSLILESASTNQTSMYLCASSFEGSTDTQYFGPGTRLTVL.

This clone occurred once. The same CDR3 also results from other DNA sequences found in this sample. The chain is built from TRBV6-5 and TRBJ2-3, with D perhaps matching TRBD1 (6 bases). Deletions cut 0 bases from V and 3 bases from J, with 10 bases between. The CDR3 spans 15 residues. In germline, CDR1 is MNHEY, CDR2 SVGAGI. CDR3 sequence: CASSYSPQGTDTQYF. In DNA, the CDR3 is TGTGCCAGCAGTTACTCGCCTCAGGGGACAGATACGCAGTATTTT.

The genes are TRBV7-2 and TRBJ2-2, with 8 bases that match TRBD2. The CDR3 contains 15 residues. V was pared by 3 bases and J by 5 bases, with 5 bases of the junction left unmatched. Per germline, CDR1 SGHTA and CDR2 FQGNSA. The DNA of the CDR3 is TGTGCCAGCAGCTTCGGAATAGCGGGAACCGGGGAGCTGTTTTTT. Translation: CASSFGIAGTGELFF.

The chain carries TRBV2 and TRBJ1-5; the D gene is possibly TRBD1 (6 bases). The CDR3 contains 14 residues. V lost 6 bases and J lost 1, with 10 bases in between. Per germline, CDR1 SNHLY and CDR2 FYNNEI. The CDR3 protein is CASRTQGSNQPQHF. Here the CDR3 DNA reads TGTGCCAGCAGAACCCAGGGGAGCAATCAGCCCCAGCATTTT.

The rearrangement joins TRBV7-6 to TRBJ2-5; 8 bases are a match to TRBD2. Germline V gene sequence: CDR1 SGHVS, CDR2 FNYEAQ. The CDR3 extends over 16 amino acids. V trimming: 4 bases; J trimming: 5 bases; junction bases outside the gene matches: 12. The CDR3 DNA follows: TGTGCCAGCAGCTCGAACGTAGCGGGGACGAGGGAGACCCAGTACTTC. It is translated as CASSSNVAGTRETQYF.

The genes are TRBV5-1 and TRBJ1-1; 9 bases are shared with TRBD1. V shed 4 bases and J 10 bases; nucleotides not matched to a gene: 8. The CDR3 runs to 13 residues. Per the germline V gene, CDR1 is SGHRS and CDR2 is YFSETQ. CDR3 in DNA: TGCGCCAGCAGCATACAGGGGGCTCAGGGAGCTTTCTTT. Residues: CASSIQGAQGAFF.

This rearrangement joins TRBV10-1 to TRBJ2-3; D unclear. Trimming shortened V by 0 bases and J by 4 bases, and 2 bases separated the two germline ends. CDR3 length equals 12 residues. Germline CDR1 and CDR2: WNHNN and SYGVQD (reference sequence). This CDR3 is CASSESADTQYF. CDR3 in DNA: TGCGCCAGCAGTGAGTCGGCAGATACGCAGTATTTT.

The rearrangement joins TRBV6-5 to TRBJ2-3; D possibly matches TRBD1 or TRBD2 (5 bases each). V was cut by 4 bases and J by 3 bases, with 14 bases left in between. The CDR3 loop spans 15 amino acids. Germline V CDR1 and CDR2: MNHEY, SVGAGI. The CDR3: CASSLQGVGTDTQYF. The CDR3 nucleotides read TGTGCCAGCAGTTTGCAGGGAGTTGGTACAGATACGCAGTATTTT.

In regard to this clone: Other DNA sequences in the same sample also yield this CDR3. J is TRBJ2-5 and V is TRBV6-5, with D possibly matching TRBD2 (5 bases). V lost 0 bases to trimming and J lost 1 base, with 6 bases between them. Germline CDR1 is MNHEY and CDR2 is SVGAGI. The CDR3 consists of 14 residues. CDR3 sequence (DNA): TGTGCCAGCAGTTACTCGAGGGCCCAAGAGACCCAGTACTTC. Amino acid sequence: CASSYSRAQETQYF.

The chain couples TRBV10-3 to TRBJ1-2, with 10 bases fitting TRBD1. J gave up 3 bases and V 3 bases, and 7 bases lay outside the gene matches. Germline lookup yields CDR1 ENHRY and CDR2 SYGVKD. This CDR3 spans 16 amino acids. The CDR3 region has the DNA TGTGCCATCAGTGAAAGTAGGACAGGGGGATACTATGGCTACACCTTC. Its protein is CAISESRTGGYYGYTF.

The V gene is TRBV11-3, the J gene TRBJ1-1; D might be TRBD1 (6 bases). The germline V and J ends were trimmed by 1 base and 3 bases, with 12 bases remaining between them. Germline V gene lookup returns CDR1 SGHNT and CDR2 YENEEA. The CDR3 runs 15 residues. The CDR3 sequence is CASSLAGGRDTEAFF. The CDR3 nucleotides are TGTGCCAGCAGCTTAGCCGGGGGCCGGGACACTGAAGCTTTCTTT.

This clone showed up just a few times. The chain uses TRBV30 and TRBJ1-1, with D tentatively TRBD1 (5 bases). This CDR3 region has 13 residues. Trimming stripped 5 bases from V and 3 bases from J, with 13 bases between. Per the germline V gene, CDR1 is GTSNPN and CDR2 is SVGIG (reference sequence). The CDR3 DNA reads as TGTGCCTGGGAAACTCAGGGTTACACTGAAGCTTTCTTT. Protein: CAWETQGYTEAFF.

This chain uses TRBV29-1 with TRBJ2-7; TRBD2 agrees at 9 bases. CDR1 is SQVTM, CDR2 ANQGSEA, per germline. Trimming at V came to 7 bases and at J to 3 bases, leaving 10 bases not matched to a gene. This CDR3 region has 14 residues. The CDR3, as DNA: TGCAGCGGTAAGACTAGCGGAAGAGGCTACGAGCAGTACTTC. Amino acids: CSGKTSGRGYEQYF.

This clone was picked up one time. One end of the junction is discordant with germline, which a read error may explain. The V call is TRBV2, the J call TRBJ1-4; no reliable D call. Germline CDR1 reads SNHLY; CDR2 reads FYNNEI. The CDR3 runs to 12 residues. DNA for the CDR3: TGTGCCAGCAGTGACACCGGAGATAAGGCGGTTTTT. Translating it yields CASSDTGDKAVF. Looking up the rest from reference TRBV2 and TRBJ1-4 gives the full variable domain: EPEVTQTPSHQVTQMGQEVILRCVPISNHLYFYWYRQILGQKVEFLVSFYNNEISEKSEIFDDQFSVERPDGSNFTLKIRSTKLEDSAMYFCASSDTGDKAVFGSGTQLSVL.